This T cell receptor (beta chain) stems from a study of radiation and T cells in renal cell carcinoma. This CDR3 contains 16 residues. Sequencing used immunoSEQ multiplex PCR; TCRdb keeps in-frame clones, though not all of them. The profile shows about 130,000 clones, approximately 85% of them singletons. Time point reported: blood 2 weeks post-SBRT. Indicated treatment: 15 Gy SBRT to primary tumor, nephrectomy 4 weeks later. After SBRT, blood was collected at 2 and 4 weeks, plus baseline. The chain is built from TRBV21-1 and TRBJ2-6; the table's D call, TRBD1, has no DNA check behind it. TRBV21-1 is shown as a pseudogene. Sequencing was performed on blood, taken from a patient whose treatment included radiotherapy and nephrectomy. This sequence originates from a man aged 50 to 60 with renal cell carcinoma. The CDR3 region has the DNA TGTGCCAGCAGCGAGGCACAGGCCTCTGGGGCCAACGTCCTGACTTTC. It codes for CASSEAQASGANVLTF.